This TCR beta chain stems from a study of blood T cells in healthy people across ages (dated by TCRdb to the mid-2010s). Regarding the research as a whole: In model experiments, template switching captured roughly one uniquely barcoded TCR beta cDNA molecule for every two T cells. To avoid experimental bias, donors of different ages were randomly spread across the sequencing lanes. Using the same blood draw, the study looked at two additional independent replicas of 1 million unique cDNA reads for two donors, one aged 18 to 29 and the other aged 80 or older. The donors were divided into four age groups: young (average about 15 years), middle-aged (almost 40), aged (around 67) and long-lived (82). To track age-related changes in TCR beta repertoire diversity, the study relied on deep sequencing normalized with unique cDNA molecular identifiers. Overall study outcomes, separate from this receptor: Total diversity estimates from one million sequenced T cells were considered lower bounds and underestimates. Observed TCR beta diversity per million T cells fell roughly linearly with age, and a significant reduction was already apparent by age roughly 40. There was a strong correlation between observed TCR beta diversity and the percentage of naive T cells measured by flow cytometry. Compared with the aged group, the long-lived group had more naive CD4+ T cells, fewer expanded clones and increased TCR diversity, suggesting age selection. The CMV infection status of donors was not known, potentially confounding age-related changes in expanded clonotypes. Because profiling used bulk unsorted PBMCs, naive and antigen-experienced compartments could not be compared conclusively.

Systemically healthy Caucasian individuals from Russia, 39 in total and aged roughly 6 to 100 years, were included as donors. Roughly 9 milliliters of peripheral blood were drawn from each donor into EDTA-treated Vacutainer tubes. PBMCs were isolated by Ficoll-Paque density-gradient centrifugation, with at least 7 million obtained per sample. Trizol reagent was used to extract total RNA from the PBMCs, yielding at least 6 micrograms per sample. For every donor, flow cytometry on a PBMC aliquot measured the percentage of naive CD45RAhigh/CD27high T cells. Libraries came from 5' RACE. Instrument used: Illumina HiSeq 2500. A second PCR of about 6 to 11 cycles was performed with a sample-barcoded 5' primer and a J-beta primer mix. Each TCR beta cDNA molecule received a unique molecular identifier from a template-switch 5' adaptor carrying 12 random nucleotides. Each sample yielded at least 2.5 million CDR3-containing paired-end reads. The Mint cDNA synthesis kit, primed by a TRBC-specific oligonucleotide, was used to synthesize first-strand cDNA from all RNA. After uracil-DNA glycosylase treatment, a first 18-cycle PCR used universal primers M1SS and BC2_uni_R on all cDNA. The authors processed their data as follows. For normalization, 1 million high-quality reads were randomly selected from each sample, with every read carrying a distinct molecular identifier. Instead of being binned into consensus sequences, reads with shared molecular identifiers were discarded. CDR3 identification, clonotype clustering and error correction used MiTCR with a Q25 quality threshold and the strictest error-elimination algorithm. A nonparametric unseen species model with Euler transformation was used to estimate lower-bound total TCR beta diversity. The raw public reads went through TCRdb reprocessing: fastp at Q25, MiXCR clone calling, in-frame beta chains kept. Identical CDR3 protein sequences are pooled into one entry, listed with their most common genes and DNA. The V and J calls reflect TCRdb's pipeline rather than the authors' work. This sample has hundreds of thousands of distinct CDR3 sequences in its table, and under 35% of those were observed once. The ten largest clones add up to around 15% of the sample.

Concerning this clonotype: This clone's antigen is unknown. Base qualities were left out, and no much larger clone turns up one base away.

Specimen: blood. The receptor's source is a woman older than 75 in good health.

The CDR3 region reads CASSQLGDNTDTQYF. Read as DNA, the sequence is TGTGCCAGCAGCCAACTTGGGGACAACACAGATACGCAGTATTTT. The chain employs TRBV3-1 and TRBJ2-3; a tentative D call is TRBD1 (6 bases match). CDR1 LGHDT and CDR2 YNNKEL were looked up in the germline V gene (reference sequence). Trimming at the junction amounts to 2 bases on V and 2 bases on J, and the germline ends lie 11 bases apart. The CDR3 starts with the cysteine, ends with the phenylalanine, and has 15 residues. The kept DNA is CDR3 alone, 45 bases in frame from the first base.